This T cell receptor beta chain was sequenced in a study of blood T cell repertoires in COVID-19. Study background: Whether acute or convalescent, the COVID-19 samples came from the United States, Italy and Spain. From T cells, B-cell-depleted T cells, or PBMCs came the material, which was cDNA or gDNA.

In the original processing: Estimation of nucleated cell counts was performed using reference gene primer amplification. Assay: immunoSEQ multiplex PCR; the TCRdb copy retains only in-frame clones and omits some. The V and J calls and clone size were taken over from that table, and D and trimming were inferred from the DNA. The data contain about 58,000 clones, about 85% of them seen just once; the ten biggest clones take up approximately 4.5%. V dropped 5 bases and J dropped 1 base, with 17 bases sitting between them. From germline, CDR1 is MDHEN and CDR2 SYDVKM. The CDR3 contains 16 residues. Sequenced input: peripheral blood. The receptor was isolated from a man in his forties with active COVID-19. The chain uses TRBV28 and TRBJ1-1; tentatively, D is TRBD1 (6 bases). The CDR3 here is CASSPLQGFENTEAFF. The CDR3 DNA reads as TGTGCCAGCAGTCCTTTACAGGGCTTTGAGAACACTGAAGCTTTCTTT.